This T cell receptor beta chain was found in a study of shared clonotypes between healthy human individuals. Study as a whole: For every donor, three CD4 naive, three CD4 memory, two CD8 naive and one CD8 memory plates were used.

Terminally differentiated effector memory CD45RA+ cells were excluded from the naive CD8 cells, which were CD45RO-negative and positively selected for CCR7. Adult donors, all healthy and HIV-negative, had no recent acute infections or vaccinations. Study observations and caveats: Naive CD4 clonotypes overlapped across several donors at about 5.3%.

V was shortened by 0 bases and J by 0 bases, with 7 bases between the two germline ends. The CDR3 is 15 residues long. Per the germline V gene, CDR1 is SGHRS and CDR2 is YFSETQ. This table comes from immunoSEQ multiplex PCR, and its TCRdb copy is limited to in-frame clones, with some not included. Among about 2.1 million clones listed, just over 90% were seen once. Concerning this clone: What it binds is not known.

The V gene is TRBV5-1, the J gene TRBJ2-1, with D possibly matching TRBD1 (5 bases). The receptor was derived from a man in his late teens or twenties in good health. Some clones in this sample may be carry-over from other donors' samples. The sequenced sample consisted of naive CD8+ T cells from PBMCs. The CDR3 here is CASSLGQFSYNEQFF. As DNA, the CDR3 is TGCGCCAGCAGCTTGGGACAGTTCTCCTACAATGAGCAGTTCTTC.